Below, 29 T cell receptor beta chains from the same sample are listed, as sequenced in a study of T cells in Graves' hyperthyroidism and ophthalmopathy. Amplified TCR beta CDR3 regions derived from RNA transcripts. HTBI primers were employed in a first-round RT-PCR of the TCR CDR3. Each CDR3 protein is one row after TCRdb ran MiXCR on the multiplex PCR reads. The repertoire holds approximately 430,000 distinct CDR3 sequences, with approximately 14% as singletons. Material: blood. The source of these receptors is a woman aged 18-29 years with Graves' hyperthyroidism.

This clonotype came up many times. This chain joins TRBV12-3 or TRBV12-4 and TRBJ1-5; D unclear. There are 14 residues in the CDR3. The V end was cut by 2 bases, the J end by 1 base, with 6 bases between. The CDR3 sequence is CASSLLGSNQPQHF. CDR3 sequence (DNA): TGTGCCAGCAGTTTATTGGGGAGCAATCAGCCCCAGCATTTT.

This clonotype showed up many times. V usage is TRBV20-1 and J usage is TRBJ2-7; the match to TRBD2 covers 12 bases. There are 15 residues in the CDR3. Germline assignment: CDR1 DFQATT and CDR2 SNEGSKA (reference sequence). J gave up 5 bases and V 5 bases, and 10 bases lay outside the gene matches. The DNA for the CDR3 is TGCAGTGCTCTAACTTCTAGCGGGAGGGGCCACGAGCAGTACTTC. Residues: CSALTSSGRGHEQYF.

This clonotype was recorded many times. The V and J genes are TRBV7-2 and TRBJ2-7; D is ambiguous. Germline CDR1 and CDR2: SGHTA and FQGNSA. The CDR3 consists of 14 residues. Trimming shortened V by 5 bases and J by 4 bases, and 15 bases separated the two germline ends. CDR3 region: CASSRLHSSYEQYF. Here the CDR3 DNA reads TGTGCCAGCAGCCGACTTCATAGCTCTTACGAGCAGTACTTC.

V and J are TRBV9 and TRBJ2-2, with D possibly matching TRBD1 (6 bases). Germline values: CDR1 SGDLS, CDR2 YYNGEE. Trimming shortened V by 7 bases and J by 3 bases, and 10 bases separated the two germline ends. CDR3 size: 13 residues. The CDR3 nucleotides are TGTGCCAGCGGGAAGGGGGACACCGGGGAGCTGTTTTTT. This gives the protein CASGKGDTGELFF.

The rearrangement uses TRBV9 and TRBJ1-5; a weak D match, TRBD1 (6 bases). Germline values: CDR1 SGDLS, CDR2 YYNGEE. This CDR3 spans 16 amino acids. V lost 0 bases, J lost 0 bases, and 10 bases lay in between. The CDR3 loop is CASSVVRQVSNQPQHF. The CDR3 nucleotides read TGTGCCAGCAGCGTAGTCCGACAGGTTAGCAATCAGCCCCAGCATTTT.

Concerning this clonotype itself: It may be a read error: a sequence one base away is much more abundant. The J gene is TRBJ2-7, the V gene TRBV19; 7 bases map to TRBD2. Germline lookup yields CDR1 LNHDA and CDR2 SQIVND (reference sequence). The CDR3 runs 18 residues. The CDR3 reads CASSIAPGSGGSVQERYF. CDR3 DNA sequence: TGTGCCAGTAGTATAGCCCCTGGTTCAGGCGGGAGCGTCCAAGAGCGGTACTTC.

There are many counts of this clonotype. The chain couples TRBV5-1 to TRBJ1-1, with 11 nucleotides matching TRBD1. CDR3 length: 16 amino acids. Germline V gene sequence: CDR1 SGHRS, CDR2 YFSETQ. Losses at the gene ends were 3 bases for V and 2 bases for J; bases not matched to a gene: 6. CDR3 DNA sequence: TGCGCCAGCAGCTGGGGACAGGGGGGGACAAACACTGAAGCTTTCTTT. It yields the protein CASSWGQGGTNTEAFF.

In this sample, this clonotype turned up many times. The genes are TRBV6-1 and TRBJ1-5, with D possibly TRBD1 on 6 matching bases. V gave up 4 bases and J gave up 3 bases, with 13 bases separating them. CDR3 size: 15 residues. Germline CDR1 is MNHNS and CDR2 is SASEGT. CDR3 in DNA: TGTGCCAGCAGTGCCCGGACAGCATACAATCAGCCCCAGCATTTT. Translated: CASSARTAYNQPQHF.

Ten or more counts support this clonotype. The genes are TRBV6-1 and TRBJ1-1; D uncertain. The length of the CDR3 is 12 residues. V was shortened by 11 bases and J by 5 bases, with 15 bases between the two germline ends. Germline CDR1 is MNHNS and CDR2 is SASEGT. CDR3 loop: CAAFGWGTEAFF. CDR3 DNA: TGTGCCGCTTTCGGGTGGGGAACTGAAGCTTTCTTT.

This clonotype came up many times. The CDR3 is CASSDRGSGSKNIQYF. CDR3 in DNA: TGCGCCAGCAGTGATAGAGGGAGCGGGTCCAAAAACATTCAGTACTTC. This chain uses TRBV10-2 with TRBJ2-4; a weak D match, TRBD2 (6 bases). V was trimmed by 3 bases and J by 2 bases, leaving 14 bases between them. Germline-derived CDR1 and CDR2 are WSHSY and SAAADI. This CDR3 is built from 16 residues.

Many counts were recorded for this clonotype. This chain joins TRBV11-2 and TRBJ2-5; 10 nucleotides agree with TRBD2. V lost 4 bases and J lost 2; bases outside the gene matches: 4. The CDR3 length is 15 residues. The germline V gene encodes CDR1 SGHAT and CDR2 FQNNGV. CDR3 bases: TGTGCCAGCAGCTGGACTAGCGGTAATCAAGAGACCCAGTACTTC. The encoded protein is CASSWTSGNQETQYF.

This clonotype turned up a few times. The V gene is TRBV27, the J gene TRBJ1-6, with 8 bases lining up with TRBD1. There are 15 residues in the CDR3. With V trimmed by 7 bases and J by 8 bases, 10 bases remained unmatched. Looked up from germline, CDR1 is MNHEY and CDR2 is SMNVEV (reference sequence). CDR3 in DNA: TGTGCCAGCAACCGAGCAGGGGGCAGGGATTCACCCCTCCACTTT. Translated, it gives CASNRAGGRDSPLHF.

This clonotype was picked up many times. CDR3 sequence: CSASRQTNTEAFF. The DNA of the CDR3 is TGCAGTGCTAGTAGACAGACGAACACTGAAGCTTTCTTT. The rearrangement uses TRBV20-1 and TRBJ1-1; TRBD1 is a possible D gene (5 bases). V gave up 3 bases and J gave up 1 base, with 9 bases separating them. The CDR3 is 13 amino acids. In germline, CDR1 is DFQATT, CDR2 SNEGSKA (reference sequence).

The chain carries TRBV10-3 and TRBJ2-1; weak D call: TRBD2 (6 bases). Germline V gene data show CDR1 as ENHRY and CDR2 as SYGVKD. CDR3 size: 15 residues. V was shortened by 5 bases and J by 8 bases, with 19 bases between the two germline ends. The CDR3 region has the DNA TGTGCCATCAGTCGTTCCGGGAAACGGAGGGATGAGCAGTTCTTC. Encoded protein: CAISRSGKRRDEQFF.

A few counts support this clonotype. The chain is built from TRBV5-6 and TRBJ2-5; TRBD1 agrees at 7 bases. The V gene's germline CDR1 is SGHDT and CDR2 YYEEEE. V lost 6 bases, J lost 1 base, and 9 bases stayed unmatched. There are 15 residues in the CDR3. In DNA form, the CDR3 reads TGTGCCAGCATCCAACTTCGGGACAGCCAAGAGACCCAGTACTTC. It yields the protein CASIQLRDSQETQYF.

The chain combines TRBV20-1 with TRBJ2-3, with 7 nucleotides matching TRBD1. This CDR3 region has 13 residues. The germline CDR1 and CDR2 sequences are DFQATT and SNEGSKA (reference sequence). Trimming took 3 bases from V and 5 from J; bases not matched to a gene: 5. In nucleotides, the CDR3 is TGCAGTGCTAGGGACAGGAACAAAGATACGCAGTATTTT. It codes for CSARDRNKDTQYF.

This clonotype was recorded at least ten times. The chain carries TRBV6-1 and TRBJ1-5; 9 nucleotides align to TRBD1. CDR1 MNHNS and CDR2 SASEGT come from the germline V gene. Germline trimming cut 5 bases from V and 7 bases from J; bases unmatched to any gene: 3. This CDR3 is built from 13 residues. CDR3 coding DNA: TGTGCCAGCAGTCGGGACAGGGACCAGCCCCAGCATTTT. Translated, it gives CASSRDRDQPQHF.

This clonotype was observed many times. The V call is TRBV12-5, the J call TRBJ2-2; D not resolved. Looked up from germline, CDR1 is LGHNT and CDR2 is FRNRAP. CDR3 length equals 14 residues. Trimming removed 3 bases from V and 1 base from J, with 6 bases in between. The CDR3 DNA sequence: TGTGCTAGTGGTTTTCTACAGAACACCGGGGAGCTGTTTTTT. It translates to CASGFLQNTGELFF. The variable domain in full, with the rest retrieved from reference TRBV12-5 and TRBJ2-2, is DARVTQTPRHKVTEMGQEVTMRCQPILGHNTVFWYRQTMMQGLELLAYFRNRAPLDDSGMPKDRFSAEMPDATLATLKIQPSEPRDSAVYFCASGFLQNTGELFFGEGSRLTVL.

This clonotype has at least ten counts. The rearrangement joins TRBV24-1 to TRBJ1-2; D is uncertain. The CDR3 loop spans 12 amino acids. Deletions cut 5 bases from V and 3 bases from J, with 6 bases between. CDR1 KGHDR and CDR2 SFDVKD come from the germline V gene. The CDR3 DNA follows: TGTGCCACCAGTGCGCCGGACTATGGCTACACCTTC. Translation: CATSAPDYGYTF.

This clonotype came up many times. The chain is built from TRBV28 and TRBJ1-2; 9 bases are a match to TRBD1. CDR3 size: 14 residues. V lost 4 bases to trimming and J lost 6 bases; unmatched junction nucleotides: 6. The germline V gene has CDR1 MDHEN and CDR2 SYDVKM. CDR3 protein: CASSSGQGSDGYTF. The CDR3 DNA is TGTGCCAGCAGTTCGGGACAGGGATCAGATGGCTACACCTTC.

This clonotype was picked up a small number of times. The rearrangement links TRBV5-5 to TRBJ2-1; D is uncertain. The CDR3 contains 13 residues. Germline lookup yields CDR1 SGHKS and CDR2 YYEKEE (reference sequence). Trimming shortened V by 0 bases and J by 13 bases, and 14 bases separated the two germline ends. The CDR3 sequence: CASSLDIPQEQFF. In DNA form, the CDR3 reads TGTGCCAGCAGCTTGGACATCCCCCAGGAACAGTTCTTC.

This clonotype was counted ten times or more. CDR3: CASSPQRGNEQYF. CDR3 in DNA: TGTGCCAGCAGCCCCCAACGGGGGAACGAGCAGTACTTC. V usage is TRBV7-3 and J usage is TRBJ2-7, with D tentatively TRBD2 (6 bases). Trimming took off 5 bases at V and 5 bases at J, with 13 bases between the two ends. This CDR3 is 13 amino acids long. Looked up from germline, CDR1 is SGHTA and CDR2 is FQGTGA.

A remark on this clonotype: A read error is possible here, since a much larger clone lies one base away. V gene TRBV9 combines with J gene TRBJ1-1; D remains ambiguous. Germline CDR1 is SGDLS and CDR2 is YYNGEE. The length of the CDR3 is 12 residues. CDR3 amino acids: CASGKLNTEASF. The CDR3 nucleotides read TGTGCCAGCGGAAAGTTGAACACTGAAGCTTCCTTT.

The rearrangement joins TRBV6-5 to TRBJ2-7; D might be TRBD1 or TRBD2, each matching 6 bases. The CDR3 contains 18 residues. V lost 0 bases to trimming and J lost 3 bases, with 21 bases between them. Per the germline V gene, CDR1 is MNHEY and CDR2 is SVGAGI. The CDR3 sequence is CASSYSSPDGGLFYEQYF. DNA for the CDR3: TGTGCCAGCAGTTACTCCTCCCCGGACGGGGGCCTTTTCTACGAGCAGTACTTC.

The CDR3 protein is CSGRGLAGGPVQETQYF. CDR3 nucleotide sequence: TGCAGTGGCCGCGGCCTAGCGGGGGGGCCAGTCCAAGAGACCCAGTACTTC. The V and J genes are TRBV20-1 and TRBJ2-5; TRBD2 matches at 12 bases. CDR1 is DFQATT and CDR2 is SNEGSKA in the germline V gene (reference sequence). This CDR3 is built from 17 residues. V shed 7 bases, J shed 1 base, and the junction held 13 bases outside the gene matches.

This clonotype was counted ten times or more. The chain links TRBV2 to TRBJ2-5; D not certain. V lost 7 bases to trimming and J lost 3 bases, with 9 bases between them. Per germline, CDR1 SNHLY and CDR2 FYNNEI. There are 12 residues in the CDR3. The CDR3 nucleotides read TGTGCCAGCATCCAGGCTAAAGAGACCCAGTACTTC. Amino acids: CASIQAKETQYF. Filled out from reference TRBV2 and TRBJ2-5, the complete variable domain reads EPEVTQTPSHQVTQMGQEVILRCVPISNHLYFYWYRQILGQKVEFLVSFYNNEISEKSEIFDDQFSVERPDGSNFTLKIRSTKLEDSAMYFCASIQAKETQYFGPGTRLLVL.

The table lists this clonotype with many counts. The CDR3 nucleotides read TGTGCCAGCACCAGAGACCCCACCGGGGAGCTGTTTTTT. Residues: CASTRDPTGELFF. This chain joins TRBV6-1 and TRBJ2-2; D gene uncertain. Deletions cut 7 bases from V and 4 bases from J, with 10 bases between. CDR3 size: 13 residues. Germline V CDR1 and CDR2: MNHNS, SASEGT.

Many counts were recorded for this clonotype. V is TRBV19 and J is TRBJ2-3; TRBD2 matches at 10 bases. The CDR3 loop spans 16 amino acids. Germline CDR1 and CDR2: LNHDA and SQIVND (reference sequence). V lost 1 base to trimming and J lost 2 bases; unmatched junction nucleotides: 3. CDR3 sequence: CASSIGLAGDTDTQYF. CDR3 bases: TGTGCCAGTAGTATAGGGCTAGCGGGAGACACAGATACGCAGTATTTT.

This clonotype was recorded at least ten times. The chain employs TRBV28 and TRBJ1-3; no definite D call. The CDR3 totals 14 residues. Trimming left V 5 bases short and J 7 bases short, with 15 bases between. CDR1 is MDHEN, CDR2 SYDVKM, per germline. The CDR3 DNA sequence: TGTGCCAGCAGTCCGAATGAAATTTGGAACACCATATATTTT. Amino acids: CASSPNEIWNTIYF.